Presented here are 24 T cell receptor beta chains from one specimen sequenced in a study of shared clonotypes between healthy human individuals. This table comes from immunoSEQ multiplex PCR, and its TCRdb copy is limited to in-frame clones, with some not included. The sample records 600,000 to 750,000 clones, roughly 78% being singletons. The specimen sequenced was memory CD4+ T cells sorted from blood. Subset of the sample: CD45RA-negative fraction. These receptors all come from a woman aged 30 to 39 in good health.

The chain employs TRBV19 and TRBJ1-1; D possibly corresponds to TRBD1 (5 bases). Looked up from germline, CDR1 is LNHDA and CDR2 is SQIVND (reference sequence). This CDR3 is 13 amino acids long. V was trimmed by 4 bases and J by 5 bases, leaving 11 bases between them. The CDR3 is CASSTYRGTEAFF. The CDR3 coding sequence is TGTGCCAGTAGTACTTATCGGGGGACTGAAGCTTTCTTT. Combining the CDR3 with reference TRBV19 and TRBJ1-1 gives the whole variable domain DGGITQSPKYLFRKEGQNVTLSCEQNLNHDAMYWYRQDPGQGLRLIYYSQIVNDFQKGDIAEGYSVSREKKESFPLTVTSAQKNPTAFYLCASSTYRGTEAFFGQGTRLTVV.

The chain joins TRBV5-1 to TRBJ1-2; D is perhaps TRBD1 (6 bases). Germline V gene lookup returns CDR1 SGHRS and CDR2 YFSETQ. Trimming cost V 0 bases and J 0 bases, with 15 bases left between them. This CDR3 region has 17 residues. CDR3 DNA sequence: TGCGCCAGCAGCTTGGCCTATGACAGGACCTCTAACTATGGCTACACCTTC. It encodes CASSLAYDRTSNYGYTF.

This chain joins TRBV2 and TRBJ2-2, with TRBD1 matching over 10 bases. V trimming: 8 bases; J trimming: 3 bases; junction bases outside the gene matches: 3. This CDR3 contains 14 residues. Germline CDR1 SNHLY, CDR2 FYNNEI. In DNA, the CDR3 is TGTGCCAGCCGGACAGGGGGGGACACCGGGGAGCTGTTTTTT. It codes for CASRTGGDTGELFF.

About this clone: The junction and the germline gene differ at one end; a read error may be behind it. The genes are TRBV28 and TRBJ2-7; 9 nucleotides match TRBD1. The CDR3 is 16 amino acids. Germline-derived CDR1 and CDR2 are MDHEN and SYDVKM. CDR3 region: CASSLLMGTGSSEQYF. CDR3 sequence (DNA): TGTGCCAGCAGTTTATTAATGGGGACAGGGTCCTCCGAGCAGTACTTC. Full variable domain (missing parts from reference TRBV28 and TRBJ2-7): DVKVTQSSRYLVKRTGEKVFLECVQDMDHENMFWYRQDPGLGLRLIYFSYDVKMKEKGDIPEGYSVSREKKERFSLILESASTNQTSMYLCASSLLMGTGSSEQYFGPGTRLTVT.

This chain joins TRBV7-3 and TRBJ2-1; 7 nucleotides align to TRBD2. The germline gives CDR1 SGHTA, CDR2 FQGTGA. V was pared by 2 bases and J by 4 bases, with 5 bases of the junction left unmatched. The CDR3 length is 15 residues. CDR3 DNA: TGTGCCAGCAGCTTATATGCGGGGGAATACAATGAGCAGTTCTTC. Its protein is CASSLYAGEYNEQFF.

This sequence joins TRBV7-9 and TRBJ2-1; D remains ambiguous. The length of the CDR3 is 14 residues. Between the trimmed V and J ends, which lost 11 bases and 1 base, there was a span of 15 bases. CDR1 and CDR2 (germline): SEHNR, FQNEAQ (reference sequence). Here the CDR3 DNA reads TGTGCCCCCGGCATAGGGCCTTCCTACAATGAGCAGTTCTTC. It specifies CAPGIGPSYNEQFF.

This clone was observed a single time. The chain has TRBV28 and TRBJ2-7; TRBD2 agrees at 7 bases. Germline V lookup: CDR1 MDHEN, CDR2 SYDVKM. The CDR3 extends over 15 amino acids. J gave up 0 bases and V 5 bases, and 7 bases lay outside the gene matches. The chain's CDR3 is CASSNGTNASYEQYF. In DNA form, the CDR3 reads TGTGCCAGCAGTAACGGGACTAACGCCTCCTACGAGCAGTACTTC.

This clone was seen more than once but under ten times. The chain joins TRBV18 to TRBJ2-5; 12 bases agree with TRBD2. The CDR3 sequence is 16 residues long. V dropped 3 bases and J dropped 5; count of bases not matched to a gene: 7. Germline CDR1 reads KGHSH; CDR2 reads LQKENI. The CDR3 sequence: CASSPRTSGNGETQYF. As DNA, the CDR3 is TGTGCCAGCTCACCTAGGACTAGCGGGAACGGGGAGACCCAGTACTTC.

This rearrangement joins TRBV27 to TRBJ2-3; tentative D call: TRBD1 (6 bases). The CDR3 length is 14 residues. V lost 4 bases and J 0 bases, leaving 8 bases between the germline ends. Germline CDR1 reads MNHEY; CDR2 reads SMNVEV (reference sequence). DNA of the CDR3: TGTGCCAGCAGTTGGACAGCTAGCACAGATACGCAGTATTTT. Its protein is CASSWTASTDTQYF.

This clone has more than one count but fewer than ten. The chain uses TRBV4-2 and TRBJ2-1, with 7 bases aligning to TRBD2. V was pared by 1 base and J by 9 bases, with 6 bases of the junction left unmatched. Per the germline V gene, CDR1 is LGHNA and CDR2 is YNFKEQ. The length of the CDR3 is 14 residues. The CDR3 region is CASSQGTSAREQFF. The CDR3 nucleotides read TGTGCCAGCAGCCAAGGGACTAGTGCGCGTGAGCAGTTCTTC.

This clone has only a few counts. The chain couples TRBV14 to TRBJ1-1, with D maybe TRBD1 (5 bases). CDR1 SGHDN and CDR2 FVKESK come from the germline V gene. The CDR3 totals 14 residues. V dropped 3 bases and J dropped 5 bases, with 13 bases sitting between them. The CDR3 sequence is CASSHTGGVTEAFF. CDR3 bases: TGTGCCAGCAGCCACACCGGAGGGGTAACTGAAGCTTTCTTT.

The rearrangement joins TRBV13 to TRBJ2-2; 8 bases align to TRBD1. The germline V gene encodes CDR1 PRHDT and CDR2 FYEKMQ (reference sequence). CDR3 length: 15 residues. Trimming took 5 bases from V and 5 from J; bases not matched to a gene: 7. CDR3 protein: CASSRGRTGTGELFF. In DNA, the CDR3 is TGTGCCAGCAGCCGGGGGAGGACAGGGACCGGGGAGCTGTTTTTT.

This clone was recorded a few times. At one boundary the junction diverges from the germline segment, which might be a read error. The rearrangement joins TRBV5-6 to TRBJ2-1, with 9 nucleotides matching TRBD1. CDR3 length: 13 residues. Germline V gene data show CDR1 as SGHDT and CDR2 as YYEEEE. Written as DNA, the CDR3 is TGTGCCAGCAGCTTTACTCCGCCGGGACAGGGCGTCTTC. Protein product: CASSFTPPGQGVF. Looking up the rest from reference TRBV5-6 and TRBJ2-1 gives the full variable domain: DAGVTQSPTHLIKTRGQQVTLRCSPKSGHDTVSWYQQALGQGPQFIFQYYEEEERQRGNFPDRFSGHQFPNYSSELNVNALLLGDSALYLCASSFTPPGQGVFGPGTRLTVL.

This clone was recorded at least ten times. The rearrangement links TRBV6-5 to TRBJ2-7, with 8 bases matching TRBD2. Germline V gives CDR1 MNHEY, CDR2 SVGAGI. This CDR3 comprises 15 residues. V lost 6 bases to trimming and J lost 0 bases; unmatched junction nucleotides: 7. CDR3: CASSSRTSRSYEQYF. CDR3 nucleotide sequence: TGTGCCAGCAGCTCCCGGACTAGCCGCTCCTACGAGCAGTACTTC.

This clone has a single count. This rearrangement joins TRBV30 to TRBJ1-3; D gene ambiguous. Trimming removed 5 bases at V and 4 bases at J, with 3 bases between. CDR3 length equals 10 residues. CDR1 GTSNPN and CDR2 SVGIG come from the germline V gene (reference sequence). The CDR3 reads CAWAGNTIYF. CDR3 nucleotide sequence: TGTGCCTGGGCCGGAAACACCATATATTTT. The full variable domain, rest sourced from reference TRBV30 and TRBJ1-3, is SQTIHQWPATLVQPVGSPLSLECTVEGTSNPNLYWYRQAAGRGLQLLFYSVGIGQISSEVPQNLSASRPQDRQFILSSKKLLLSDSGFYLCAWAGNTIYFGEGSWLTVV.

The count of this clone is one. This chain connects TRBV30 to TRBJ1-2; TRBD1 is a possible D gene (5 bases). CDR1 and CDR2 (germline): GTSNPN, SVGIG (reference sequence). The CDR3 is 14 amino acids. Trimming removed 0 bases from V and 6 bases from J, with 14 bases in between. The CDR3: CAWSVRRGSNGYTF. CDR3 coding DNA: TGTGCCTGGAGTGTTAGGAGGGGTTCGAATGGCTACACCTTC.

The chain uses TRBV9 and TRBJ1-2; TRBD1 matches at 7 bases. With 0 bases clipped from V and 4 bases from J, the junction kept 9 bases outside the gene matches. Germline V lookup: CDR1 SGDLS, CDR2 YYNGEE. There are 16 residues in the CDR3. CDR3 sequence: CASSVAGQGTAYGYTF. CDR3 bases: TGTGCCAGCAGCGTAGCGGGGCAAGGGACAGCCTATGGCTACACCTTC.

The chain joins TRBV6-5 to TRBJ2-7; TRBD2 matches at 8 bases. With 0 bases clipped from V and 2 bases from J, the junction kept 3 bases outside the gene matches. CDR3 length: 15 residues. CDR1 and CDR2 (germline): MNHEY, SVGAGI. CDR3 sequence (DNA): TGTGCCAGCAGTTACTCGAAAGCGGGGGCCTACGAGCAGTACTTC. It encodes CASSYSKAGAYEQYF.

The CDR3 coding sequence is TGTGCCAGCAATCCGGGAGGCTCGTCCTACAATGAGCAGTTCTTC. It translates to CASNPGGSSYNEQFF. This sequence joins TRBV6-6 and TRBJ2-1, with TRBD2 matching 7 bases. CDR3 length: 15 amino acids. The V gene's germline CDR1 is MNHNY and CDR2 SVGAGI (reference sequence). V was pared by 7 bases and J by 1 base, with 7 bases of the junction left unmatched.

V is TRBV11-3 and J is TRBJ2-1; D is unclear. The V and J ends lost 1 base and 10 bases respectively, with 8 bases between them. The CDR3 length is 12 residues. The germline CDR1 and CDR2 sequences are SGHNT and YENEEA. The CDR3 region has the DNA TGTGCCAGCAGCTTAGGGGCGCGGGAGCAGTTCTTC. Translating it yields CASSLGAREQFF.

V and J are TRBV7-3 and TRBJ2-7; D ambiguous. The V end lost 1 base, the J end lost 2 bases, and 9 bases lay between the germline ends. The CDR3 extends over 14 amino acids. CDR1 SGHTA and CDR2 FQGTGA come from the germline V gene. The CDR3 sequence: CASSLNGQTYEQYF. CDR3 bases: TGTGCCAGCAGCTTAAATGGGCAAACCTACGAGCAGTACTTC.

The chain has TRBV28 and TRBJ1-2, with D possibly matching TRBD1 (6 bases). V was pared by 8 bases and J by 9 bases, with 13 bases between. This CDR3 comprises 11 residues. The germline CDR1 and CDR2 sequences are MDHEN and SYDVKM. In DNA form, the CDR3 reads TGTGCCAGCGGGCAGGGGTTTCGCTACACCTTC. It encodes CASGQGFRYTF.

The rearrangement joins TRBV11-2 to TRBJ2-1, with D uncertain. The V gene's germline CDR1 is SGHAT and CDR2 FQNNGV. This CDR3 spans 12 amino acids. V dropped 7 bases and J dropped 10 bases, with 14 bases sitting between them. The CDR3 loop reads CASTSPAGEQFF. CDR3 bases: TGTGCCAGCACCTCACCGGCCGGCGAGCAGTTCTTC.

The rearrangement joins TRBV10-3 to TRBJ2-7; possibly TRBD1 or TRBD2 for D (6 bases each). The V end lost 5 bases, the J end lost 5 bases, and 10 bases lay between the germline ends. The CDR3 consists of 12 residues. Germline-derived CDR1 and CDR2 are ENHRY and SYGVKD. The DNA for the CDR3 is TGTGCCATCAGTTCAGGGGAGGACGAGCAGTACTTC. Protein product: CAISSGEDEQYF.